This T cell receptor (beta chain) was captured by sequencing in a study of technical replicates of blood from a handful of donors. Germline loops: CDR1 KGHSH, CDR2 LQKENI. V lost 3 bases to trimming and J lost 8 bases; unmatched junction nucleotides: 6. The CDR3 is 13 residues long. Some clones are missing from TCRdb's copy, which holds only in-frame ones; the method was immunoSEQ multiplex PCR. The profile shows around 67,000 clones, 80% to 95% of them singletons. Sequencing was carried out using T cells isolated from PBMCs. This receptor was obtained from a human donor in good health. The chain has TRBV18 and TRBJ1-2; 7 positions match TRBD1. The CDR3 reads CASSPTGSGGYTF. The DNA of the CDR3 is TGTGCCAGCTCACCGACAGGGAGTGGAGGCTACACCTTC.